The source of this T cell receptor beta chain is a study of molecular identifiers for immune sequencing clone quantification. The overall study: The replicate experiment used RNA from approximately 22,000 or 94,000 naive CD8 cells. This RNA was split into five aliquots, and four of them were sequenced. Study-wide findings and caveats: Clones above 20 RNA copies held over 98% of effector molecules, under 1% in naive cells.

The V end was cut by 1 base, the J end by 5 bases, with 8 bases between. Germline-derived CDR1 and CDR2 are LNHDA and SQIVND (reference sequence). The CDR3 has 13 amino acids. As previously described, bulk TCR libraries were made using listed TCR primers. TCRdb fed the PCR reads into MiXCR, producing one record per CDR3 protein. The table has nearly 650,000 distinct CDR3 sequences, roughly 23% seen once. This clonotype was found a few times. The target antigen is unknown. The receptor comes from a human donor in good health. Some libraries in this study had Jurkat cell RNA spiked in. The V gene is TRBV19, the J gene TRBJ2-5, with D perhaps matching TRBD1 or TRBD2 (5 bases each). The sample consisted of naive CD8+ T cells from blood, with Jurkat cell RNA spiked in. As for subset: FACS-sorted CD8+CD4-CCR7+CD45RA+ naive T cells. This CDR3 reads CASSIAGTETQYF. The DNA of the CDR3 is TGTGCCAGTAGTATAGCTGGGACGGAGACCCAGTACTTC.